The sequence of this T cell receptor beta chain was determined in a study of T cells in localized non-small cell lung cancer. Generated by immunoSEQ multiplex PCR, the TCRdb table keeps only in-frame clones and is missing some. The sample records just under 6,500 clones, approximately 16% being singletons. Unmatched junction bases numbered 3, after V lost 4 bases and J lost 0 bases. Germline values: CDR1 LNHDA, CDR2 SQIVND (reference sequence). This CDR3 spans 15 amino acids. This clone turned up a few times. This clonotype was obtained from a male donor older than 55 with stage II squamous cell lung carcinoma. Material: normal lung tissue next to the tumor, obtained before any cancer treatment. V is TRBV19 and J is TRBJ1-2; TRBD1 aligns across 9 bases. For the CDR3, the DNA is TGTGCCAGTAGTACCCGACAGGGGGCTAACTATGGCTACACCTTC. This codes for CASSTRQGANYGYTF.